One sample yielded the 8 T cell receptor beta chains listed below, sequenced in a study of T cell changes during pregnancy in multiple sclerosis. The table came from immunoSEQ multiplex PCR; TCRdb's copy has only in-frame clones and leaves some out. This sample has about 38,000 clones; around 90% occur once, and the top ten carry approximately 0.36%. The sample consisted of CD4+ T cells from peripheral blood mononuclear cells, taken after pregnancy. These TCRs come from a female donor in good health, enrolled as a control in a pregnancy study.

The CDR3 sequence is CASSVQTSYGYTF. The CDR3, as DNA: TGTGCCAGCAGCGTACAGACTTCCTATGGCTACACCTTC. V usage is TRBV9 and J usage is TRBJ1-2; D gene uncertain. Trimming took 1 base from V and 4 from J, leaving 8 bases between them. The germline CDR1 and CDR2 sequences are SGDLS and YYNGEE. The CDR3 totals 13 residues.

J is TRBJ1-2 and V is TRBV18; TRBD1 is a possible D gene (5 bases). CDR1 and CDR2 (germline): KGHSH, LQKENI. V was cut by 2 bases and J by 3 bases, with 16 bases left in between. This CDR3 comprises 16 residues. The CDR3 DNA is TGTGCCAGCTCACCAGACAGACTAGCCCAGTACTATGGCTACACCTTC. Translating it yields CASSPDRLAQYYGYTF. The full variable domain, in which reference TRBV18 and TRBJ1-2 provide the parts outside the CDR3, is NAGVMQNPRHLVRRRGQEARLRCSPMKGHSHVYWYRQLPEEGLKFMVYLQKENIIDESGMPKERFSAEFPKEGPSILRIQQVVRGDSAAYFCASSPDRLAQYYGYTFGSGTRLTVV.

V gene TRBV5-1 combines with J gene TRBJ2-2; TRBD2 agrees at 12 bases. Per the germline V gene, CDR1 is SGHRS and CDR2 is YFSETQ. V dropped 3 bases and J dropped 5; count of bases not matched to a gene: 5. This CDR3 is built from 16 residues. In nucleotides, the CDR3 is TGCGCCAGCAGCTCGTCCGGACTAGCGGGAACCGGGGAGCTGTTTTTT. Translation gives CASSSSGLAGTGELFF. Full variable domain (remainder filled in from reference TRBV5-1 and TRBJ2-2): KAGVTQTPRYLIKTRGQQVTLSCSPISGHRSVSWYQQTPGQGLQFLFEYFSETQRNKGNFPGRFSGRQFSNSRSEMNVSTLELGDSALYLCASSSSGLAGTGELFFGEGSRLTVL.

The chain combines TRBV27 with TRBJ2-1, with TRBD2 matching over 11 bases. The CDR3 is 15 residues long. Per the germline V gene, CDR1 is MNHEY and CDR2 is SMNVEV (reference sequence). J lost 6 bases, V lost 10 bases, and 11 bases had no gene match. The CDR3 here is CATSGRLAGTNEQFF. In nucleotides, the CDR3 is TGTGCCACCTCTGGCCGACTAGCGGGAACCAATGAGCAGTTCTTC.

The CDR3 here is CASRTGQGHEKLFF. In DNA form, the CDR3 reads TGTGCCAGCAGGACGGGACAGGGTCATGAAAAACTGTTTTTT. The chain links TRBV2 to TRBJ1-4; 9 nucleotides agree with TRBD1. Germline loops: CDR1 SNHLY, CDR2 FYNNEI. Losses at the gene ends were 6 bases for V and 6 bases for J; bases not matched to a gene: 5. This CDR3 contains 14 residues.

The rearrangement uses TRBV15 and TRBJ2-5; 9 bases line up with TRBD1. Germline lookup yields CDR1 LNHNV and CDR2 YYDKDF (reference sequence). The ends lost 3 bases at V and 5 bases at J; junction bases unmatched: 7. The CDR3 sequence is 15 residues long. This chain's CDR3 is CATSRRDRVAETQYF. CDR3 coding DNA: TGTGCCACCAGCAGGCGGGACAGGGTGGCGGAGACCCAGTACTTC.

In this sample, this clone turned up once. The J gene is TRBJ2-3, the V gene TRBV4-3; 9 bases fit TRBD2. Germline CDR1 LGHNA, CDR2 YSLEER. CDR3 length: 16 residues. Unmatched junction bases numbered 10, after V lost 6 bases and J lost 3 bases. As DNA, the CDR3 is TGCGCCAGCAGTCCCGGGGGCGGGGGGGCTACAGATACGCAGTATTTT. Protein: CASSPGGGGATDTQYF.

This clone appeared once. The CDR3: CASSGGRLYEQYF. CDR3 nucleotides: TGTGCCAGCAGTGGGGGCCGTCTCTACGAGCAGTACTTC. The chain recombines TRBV25-1 with TRBJ2-7; a weak D match, TRBD1 (5 bases). The CDR3 totals 13 residues. CDR1 is MGHDK and CDR2 is SYGVNS in the germline V gene. V gave up 4 bases and J gave up 3 bases, with 10 bases separating them.